This T cell receptor beta chain was recovered during a study of control samples from healthy donors and cancer patients. CDR1 and CDR2 from the germline V gene are LNHDA and SQIVND (reference sequence). V was cut by 3 bases and J by 4 bases, with 12 bases left in between. The length of the CDR3 is 14 residues. Sequencing was performed with immunoSEQ multiplex PCR; in TCRdb, only in-frame clones are kept and a portion is missing. The table has around 100,000 clones, around 88% seen once. The material sequenced was blood. This receptor was taken from a young man in good health. The rearrangement links TRBV19 to TRBJ1-2; D gene ambiguous. Here the CDR3 DNA reads TGTGCCAGTAGTATCACCCAGTCCATCTATGGCTACACCTTC. Translating it yields CASSITQSIYGYTF.